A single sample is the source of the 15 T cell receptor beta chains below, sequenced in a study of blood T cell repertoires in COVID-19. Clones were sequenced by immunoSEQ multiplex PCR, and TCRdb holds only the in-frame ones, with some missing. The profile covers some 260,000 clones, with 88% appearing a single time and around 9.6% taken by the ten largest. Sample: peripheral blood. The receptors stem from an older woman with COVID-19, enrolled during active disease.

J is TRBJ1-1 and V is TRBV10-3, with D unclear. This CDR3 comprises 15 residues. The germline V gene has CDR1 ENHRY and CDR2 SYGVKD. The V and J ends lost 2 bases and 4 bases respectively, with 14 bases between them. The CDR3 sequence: CAISERFEGGTEAFF. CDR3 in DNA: TGTGCCATCAGTGAGCGCTTTGAGGGAGGCACTGAAGCTTTCTTT.

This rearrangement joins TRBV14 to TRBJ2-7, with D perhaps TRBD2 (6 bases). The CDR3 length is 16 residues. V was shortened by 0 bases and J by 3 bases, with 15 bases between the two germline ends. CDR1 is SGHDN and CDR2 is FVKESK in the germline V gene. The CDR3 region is CASSQDLGGPLYEQYF. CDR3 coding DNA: TGTGCCAGCAGCCAAGATCTGGGGGGACCCCTCTACGAGCAGTACTTC.

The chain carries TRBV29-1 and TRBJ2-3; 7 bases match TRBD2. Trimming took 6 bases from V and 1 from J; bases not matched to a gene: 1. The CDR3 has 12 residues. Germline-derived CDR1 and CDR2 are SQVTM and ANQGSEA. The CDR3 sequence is CSVGRRTDTQYF. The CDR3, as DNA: TGCAGCGTCGGGAGGCGCACAGATACGCAGTATTTT.

The CDR3 coding sequence is TGCGCCAGCAGTCGGACAGTTAGCTCCTACAATGAGCAGTTCTTC. Amino acid sequence: CASSRTVSSYNEQFF. The chain couples TRBV10-1 to TRBJ2-1; D might be TRBD1 (6 bases). Germline CDR1 and CDR2: WNHNN and SYGVQD (reference sequence). This CDR3 spans 15 amino acids. Trimming shortened V by 5 bases and J by 0 bases, and 11 bases separated the two germline ends.

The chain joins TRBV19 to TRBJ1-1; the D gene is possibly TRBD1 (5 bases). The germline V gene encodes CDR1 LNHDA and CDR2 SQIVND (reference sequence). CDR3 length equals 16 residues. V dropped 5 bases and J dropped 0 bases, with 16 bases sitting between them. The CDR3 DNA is TGTGCCAGTAGTCCCAGGGATCCATTTATGAACACTGAAGCTTTCTTT. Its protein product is CASSPRDPFMNTEAFF.

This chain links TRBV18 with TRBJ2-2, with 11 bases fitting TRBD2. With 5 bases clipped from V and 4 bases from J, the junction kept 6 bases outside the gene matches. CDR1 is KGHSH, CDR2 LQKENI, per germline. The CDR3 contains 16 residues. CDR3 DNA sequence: TGTGCCAGCTCATCGGGACTAGCGGACGTCACCGGGGAGCTGTTTTTT. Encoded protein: CASSSGLADVTGELFF. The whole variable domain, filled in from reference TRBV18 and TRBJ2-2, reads NAGVMQNPRHLVRRRGQEARLRCSPMKGHSHVYWYRQLPEEGLKFMVYLQKENIIDESGMPKERFSAEFPKEGPSILRIQQVVRGDSAAYFCASSSGLADVTGELFFGEGSRLTVL.

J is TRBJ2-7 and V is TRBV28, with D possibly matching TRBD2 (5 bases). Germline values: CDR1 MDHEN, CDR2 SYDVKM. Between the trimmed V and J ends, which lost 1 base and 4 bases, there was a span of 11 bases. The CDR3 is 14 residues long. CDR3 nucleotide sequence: TGTGCCAGCAGTTTATCAGGCGGGTTTTACGAGCAGTACTTC. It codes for CASSLSGGFYEQYF.

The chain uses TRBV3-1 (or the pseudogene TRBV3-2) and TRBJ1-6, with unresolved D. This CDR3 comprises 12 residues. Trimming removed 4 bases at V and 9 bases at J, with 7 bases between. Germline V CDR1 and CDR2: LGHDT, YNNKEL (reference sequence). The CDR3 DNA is TGTGCCAGCAGCCTACAGAGTTCACCCCTCCACTTT. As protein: CASSLQSSPLHF.

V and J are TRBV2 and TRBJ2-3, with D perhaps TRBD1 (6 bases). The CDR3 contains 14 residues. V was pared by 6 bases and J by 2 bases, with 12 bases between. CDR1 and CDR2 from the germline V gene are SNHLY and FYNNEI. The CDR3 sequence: CASSQGDNTDTQYF. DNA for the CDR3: TGTGCCAGCAGCCAAGGGGACAACACAGATACGCAGTATTTT.

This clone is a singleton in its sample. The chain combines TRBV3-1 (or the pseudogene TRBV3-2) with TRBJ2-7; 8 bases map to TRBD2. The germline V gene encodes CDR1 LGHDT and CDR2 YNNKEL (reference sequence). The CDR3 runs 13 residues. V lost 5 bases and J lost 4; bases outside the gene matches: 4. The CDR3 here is CASSGLAGYEQYF. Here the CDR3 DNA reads TGTGCCAGCAGCGGACTAGCCGGATACGAGCAGTACTTC.

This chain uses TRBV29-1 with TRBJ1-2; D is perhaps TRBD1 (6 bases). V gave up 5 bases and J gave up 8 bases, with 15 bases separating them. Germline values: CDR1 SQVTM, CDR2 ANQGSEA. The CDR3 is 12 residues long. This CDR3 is CSVSTGFRGYTF. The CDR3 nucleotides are TGCAGCGTTTCTACAGGGTTTCGGGGCTACACCTTC.

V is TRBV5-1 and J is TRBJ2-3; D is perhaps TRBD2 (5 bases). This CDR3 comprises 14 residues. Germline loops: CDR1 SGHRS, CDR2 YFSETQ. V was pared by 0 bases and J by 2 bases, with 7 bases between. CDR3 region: CASSLGETTDTQYF. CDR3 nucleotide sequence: TGCGCCAGCAGCTTGGGGGAGACCACAGATACGCAGTATTTT. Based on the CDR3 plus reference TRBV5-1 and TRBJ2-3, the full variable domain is KAGVTQTPRYLIKTRGQQVTLSCSPISGHRSVSWYQQTPGQGLQFLFEYFSETQRNKGNFPGRFSGRQFSNSRSEMNVSTLELGDSALYLCASSLGETTDTQYFGPGTRLTVL.

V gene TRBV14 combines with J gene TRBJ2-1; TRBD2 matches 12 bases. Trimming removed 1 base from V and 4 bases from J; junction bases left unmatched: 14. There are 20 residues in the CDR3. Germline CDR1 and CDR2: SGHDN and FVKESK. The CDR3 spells CASSQGIGGTSGQVYNEQFF. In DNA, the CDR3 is TGTGCCAGCAGCCAAGGGATCGGGGGGACTAGCGGGCAAGTTTACAATGAGCAGTTCTTC. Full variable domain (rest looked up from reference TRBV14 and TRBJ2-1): EAGVTQFPSHSVIEKGQTVTLRCDPISGHDNLYWYRRVMGKEIKFLLHFVKESKQDESGMPNNRFLAERTGGTYSTLKVQPAELEDSGVYFCASSQGIGGTSGQVYNEQFFGPGTRLTVL.

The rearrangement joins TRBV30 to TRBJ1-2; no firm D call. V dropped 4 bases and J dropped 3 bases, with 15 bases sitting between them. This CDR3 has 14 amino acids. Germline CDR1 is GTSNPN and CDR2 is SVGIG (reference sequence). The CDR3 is CAWKTETTHYGYTF. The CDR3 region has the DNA TGTGCCTGGAAAACAGAAACCACCCACTATGGCTACACCTTC.

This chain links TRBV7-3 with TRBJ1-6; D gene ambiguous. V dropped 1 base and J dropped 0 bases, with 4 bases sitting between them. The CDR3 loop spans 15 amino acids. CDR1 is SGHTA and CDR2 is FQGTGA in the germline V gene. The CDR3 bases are TGTGCCAGCAGCTTAAGGAGCTCCTATAATTCACCCCTCCACTTT. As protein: CASSLRSSYNSPLHF.